This T cell receptor beta chain came from a study of graft-versus-host responses after intestinal transplantation. Profiling relied on immunoSEQ multiplex PCR, and the TCRdb table lists in-frame clones only, not all of them. The table includes around 78,000 clones, over 75% detected once. CDR1 and CDR2 from the germline V gene are SGHNT and YYREEE (reference sequence). V was cut by 3 bases and J by 1 base, with 15 bases left in between. The CDR3 contains 16 residues. Note on this clone: The antigen remains unidentified.

The chain joins TRBV5-4 to TRBJ2-3; D is perhaps TRBD1 or TRBD2 (7 bases each). The receptor's source is a human donor who was the organ donor for an intestinal transplant. The source was unstimulated CD8+ T cells sorted from spleen or lymph node cells, collected before transplant. The CDR3 reads CASSWGGDSGTDTQYF. The CDR3 region has the DNA TGTGCCAGCAGCTGGGGGGGGGACAGCGGCACAGATACGCAGTATTTT.